The rows below give T cell receptor beta chains drawn from one sample of a study of OX40 agonist ivuxolimab in advanced cancers. Sequencing was performed with immunoSEQ multiplex PCR; in TCRdb, only in-frame clones are kept and a portion is missing. This table has about 82,000 clones, approximately 87% appearing once. The specimen was CD4+ or CD8+ T cells sorted from blood, collected in a trial of the OX40 agonist ivuxolimab. The receptors were sampled from an adult with an advanced solid tumor such as melanoma, head and neck, liver or kidney cancer. Each CDR3 is given with its conserved first and last residue. D genes are given only for firm matches. Size values are once, few and many counts, or a class for expanded clones, and some rows have none.

D gene	CDR3 length	J gene	clone size	V gene	CDR3 DNA	CDR3 protein
TRBD1	14	TRBJ1-5	NA	TRBV25-1	TGTGCCAGCAGTACCTTACAGGGGGACCAGCCCCAGCATTTT	CASSTLQGDQPQHF
NA	14	TRBJ2-7	NA	TRBV11-2	TGTGCCAGCAGCTCCCTGGGGAGAGGGACAAAGGAGTACTTC	CASSSLGRGTKEYF
NA	14	TRBJ1-1	NA	TRBV7-2	TGTGCCAGCAGCCTCACTGGGGGAGACACTGAAGCTTTCTTT	CASSLTGGDTEAFF
TRBD2	15	TRBJ2-7	NA	TRBV19	TGTGCCAGTAGCTGGGGGAGCGGGGGTGTCAACGAGCAGTACTTC	CASSWGSGGVNEQYF
NA	11	TRBJ2-7	NA	TRBV18	TGTGCCAGCTCACCGCGTCTGGGGCAGTACTTC	CASSPRLGQYF
TRBD1	13	TRBJ1-1	few	TRBV25-1	TGTGCCAGCAGCGGGACAGGGGGCACTGAAGCTTTCTTT	CASSGTGGTEAFF
TRBD2	16	TRBJ2-3	once	TRBV5-4	TGTGCCAGCAGCATCAAACTAGCGGGGGGCACAGATACGCAGTATTTT	CASSIKLAGGTDTQYF
NA	14	TRBJ1-6	NA	TRBV6-5	TGTGCCAGCAGTCGCCAGGGTGGGCATTCACCCCTCCACTTT	CASSRQGGHSPLHF
TRBD1	13	TRBJ2-7	once	TRBV5-6	TGTGCCAGCAGCTTGGCAGGGGGCCACGAGCAGTACTTC	CASSLAGGHEQYF
NA	11	TRBJ2-3	NA	TRBV7-9	TGTGCCAGCGGAACGGGGGATACGCAGTATTTT	CASGTGDTQYF
NA	13	TRBJ1-1	few	TRBV6-5	TGTGCCAGCGAGGCGGGCTTGAACACTGAAGCTTTCTTT	CASEAGLNTEAFF
NA	12	TRBJ2-7	NA	TRBV29-1	TGCAGCGCCACGACGGCCGCCTACGAGCAGTACTTC	CSATTAAYEQYF
NA	13	TRBJ2-5	NA	TRBV30	TGTGCCTGGAGTGGCCCGGACCAAGAGACCCAGTACTTC	CAWSGPDQETQYF
NA	14	TRBJ2-6	NA	TRBV27	TGTGCCAGCAGTTTGCGGCCTGGGGCCAACGTCCTGACTTTC	CASSLRPGANVLTF
NA	11	TRBJ2-7	once	TRBV2	TGTGCCAGCAGTGAAAGCCGCGAGCAGTACTTC	CASSESREQYF
TRBD1	16	TRBJ1-1	NA	TRBV27	TGTGCCAGCCGCGATCGAGGGGGCGGTCGGGACACTGAAGCTTTCTTT	CASRDRGGGRDTEAFF
NA	15	TRBJ1-2	once	TRBV5-1	TGCGCCAGCAGCTTGGGACAGATGACTAACTATGGCTACACCTTC	CASSLGQMTNYGYTF
NA	17	TRBJ2-3	once	TRBV5-1	TGCGCCAGCAGCTTGGAGGCGGGCAGGGGTGCAGGAGATACGCAGTATTTT	CASSLEAGRGAGDTQYF
NA	14	TRBJ2-3	NA	TRBV27	TGTGCCAGCAGTTTAAGTGCTGGCACAGATACGCAGTATTTT	CASSLSAGTDTQYF
NA	16	TRBJ1-4	NA	TRBV6-5	TGTGCCAGCAGTTACAGGTCGGGCCCCTCGCGGGAAAAACTGTTTTTT	CASSYRSGPSREKLFF
NA	16	TRBJ1-2	NA	TRBV7-2	TGTGCCAGCACCCAAAGGCGGGACACGCTTAACTATGGCTACACCTTC	CASTQRRDTLNYGYTF
NA	12	TRBJ1-5	NA	TRBV25-1	TGTGCCAGCAGCCCCAACGGGCAGCCCCAGCATTTT	CASSPNGQPQHF
NA	12	TRBJ2-3	once	TRBV7-2	TGTGCCAGCAGCTTAGATCTAGTGACGCAGTATTTT	CASSLDLVTQYF
NA	13	TRBJ1-2	NA	TRBV9	TGTGCCAGCAGCGTAGACCTGAACTATGGCTACACCTTC	CASSVDLNYGYTF
TRBD1	14	TRBJ2-7	many	TRBV9	TGTGCCAGCAGTTCCTTACAGGGGAAAGGCGAGCAGTACTTC	CASSSLQGKGEQYF
NA	18	TRBJ1-3	NA	TRBV9	TGTGCCAGCAGCGTAGCAGTTAGGACGGTAGACTCTGGAAACACCATATATTTT	CASSVAVRTVDSGNTIYF
NA	15	TRBJ1-1	NA	TRBV5-8	TGTGCCAGCAGCCCCGAGAGGGCAGGGAGGACTGAAGCTTTCTTT	CASSPERAGRTEAFF
TRBD2	15	TRBJ2-7	NA	TRBV7-2	TGTGCCAGCAGCTCCATAGCGGGGGGTATCTACGAGCAGTACTTC	CASSSIAGGIYEQYF
NA	16	TRBJ2-1	NA	TRBV19	TGTGCCAGTAGTATAGTGGGGAGAACAGGCAAGGATGAGCAGTTCTTC	CASSIVGRTGKDEQFF
NA	17	TRBJ1-3	NA	TRBV4-3	TGCGCCAGCAGCCAAAACCCCCCCACAGGCGGTGGAAACACCATATATTTT	CASSQNPPTGGGNTIYF
NA	11	TRBJ2-5	NA	TRBV6-5	TGTGCCAGCAGTAACCAAGAGACCCAGTACTTC	CASSNQETQYF
NA	13	TRBJ1-1	NA	TRBV18	TGTGCCAGCTCCCGGGACTCGAACACTGAAGCTTTCTTT	CASSRDSNTEAFF
TRBD1	13	TRBJ1-2	NA	TRBV5-1	TGCGCCAGCAGCTGGACAGGGGCCGGTGGCTACACCTTC	CASSWTGAGGYTF
TRBD1	17	TRBJ2-2	NA	TRBV18	TGTGCCAGCTCCCTTACCCTGGACAGGATCTACACCGGGGAGCTGTTTTTT	CASSLTLDRIYTGELFF
NA	15	TRBJ2-2	NA	TRBV7-9	TGTGCCAGCAGCCCCCTGGGCATTAACACCGGGGAGCTGTTTTTT	CASSPLGINTGELFF
TRBD1	16	TRBJ1-6	NA	TRBV19	TGTGCCAGTAGTCTGAACGCTTTAGGGGGCGATTCACCCCTCCACTTT	CASSLNALGGDSPLHF
NA	12	TRBJ2-7	NA	TRBV29-1	TGCAGCGTTCGGTTCCAGTCCTACGAGCAGTACTTC	CSVRFQSYEQYF
NA	14	TRBJ1-1	NA	TRBV7-2	TGTGCCAGCAGCTTAGCGACTATGAACACTGAAGCTTTCTTT	CASSLATMNTEAFF
TRBD2	17	TRBJ2-7	NA	TRBV7-2	TGTGCCAGCAGCTTTCGGGCCGTAGCGGGGGGAACCTACGAGCAGTACTTC	CASSFRAVAGGTYEQYF
NA	12	TRBJ1-5	NA	TRBV10-2	TGCGCCAGCGGGATGGGCAATCAGCCCCAGCATTTT	CASGMGNQPQHF
TRBD1	15	TRBJ1-2	NA	TRBV25-1	TGTGCCAGCAGTGACCGGGACAGGGAGTCGGGTGGCTACACCTTC	CASSDRDRESGGYTF
TRBD1	15	TRBJ1-4	NA	TRBV4-3	TGCGCCAGCAGCCACACCGGGACAGGGAGCGAAAAACTGTTTTTT	CASSHTGTGSEKLFF
TRBD1	16	TRBJ1-5	NA	TRBV7-8	TGTGCCAGCAGCGCCAACCCGGGACAGTCTTATCAGCCCCAGCATTTT	CASSANPGQSYQPQHF
NA	16	TRBJ2-5	NA	TRBV13	TGTGCCAGCAGTGATGGTTTAACTGCCGGGGGAGAGACCCAGTACTTC	CASSDGLTAGGETQYF
TRBD2	14	TRBJ2-3	few	TRBV6-6	TGTGCCAGCAGTTCCCCAGGACTAGGGGATACGCAGTATTTT	CASSSPGLGDTQYF
NA	15	TRBJ2-5	NA	TRBV5-1	TGCGCCAGCAGCTTGGGGGGCCAGGGTTTAGGGACCCAGTACTTC	CASSLGGQGLGTQYF
NA	14	TRBJ1-1	few	TRBV6-6	TGTGCCAGCAGGGACGGAGGGACCGGCACTGAAGCTTTCTTT	CASRDGGTGTEAFF
NA	13	TRBJ1-1	NA	TRBV29-1	TGCAGCGTTGAAGATGGGAGGACAAGGGCTGCTTTCTTT	CSVEDGRTRAAFF
TRBD1	15	TRBJ1-2	few	TRBV10-3	TGTGCCATCAGTGAGGGAGGACAGGGAGGCTATGGCTACACCTTC	CAISEGGQGGYGYTF
NA	14	TRBJ1-4	NA	TRBV5-5	TGTGCCAGCACCCGGGGGGGGCTTGGCGAAAAACTGTTTTTT	CASTRGGLGEKLFF
TRBD1	14	TRBJ1-4	NA	TRBV7-9	TGTGCCAGCAGCTTGGAGGGGGCAGGTGAAAAACTGTTTTTT	CASSLEGAGEKLFF
TRBD1	17	TRBJ2-2	NA	TRBV9	TGTGCCAGCAGCGCGCCCGGGACAGGGGGCAGCACCGGGGAGCTGTTTTTT	CASSAPGTGGSTGELFF
NA	15	TRBJ1-6	NA	TRBV25-1	TGTGCCAGCAGGCCGGGGGGGGCAGGTAATTCACCCCTCCACTTT	CASRPGGAGNSPLHF
TRBD2	17	TRBJ2-1	NA	TRBV28	TGTGCCAGCAGTCCCTCGGGAGCGGGGGTCACGTACAATGAGCAGTTCTTC	CASSPSGAGVTYNEQFF